This is a list of T cell receptor beta chains from one sample in a study of tumor-infiltrating lymphocytes in primary liver carcinoma. TCRdb recomputed calls from the multiplex PCR reads with MiXCR, one row per CDR3 protein. The sample yields 150,000 to 200,000 distinct CDR3 sequences, over 45% seen once. The sample taken for sequencing was peripheral blood. Receptors were obtained from a man aged 35 to 55 with primary liver carcinoma and hepatitis B virus infection. CDR3s include the opening cysteine and the closing phenylalanine or tryptophan. A D gene is named only where the DNA matches it firmly. Some rows have no size entry. The others give once, few or many, or a class for an expanded clone.

V gene	D gene	clone size	J gene	CDR3 protein	CDR3 DNA
TRBV11-2	-	-	TRBJ2-1	CARSLSQSASYNEQFF	TGTGCCCGCAGCTTATCACAGTCCGCCTCCTACAATGAGCAGTTCTTC
TRBV5-1	-	few	TRBJ2-5	CASSSPPGETQYF	TGCGCCAGCAGCTCACCACCGGGAGAGACCCAGTACTTC
TRBV6-5	TRBD1	few	TRBJ1-1	CASRTGTVNAFF	TGTGCCAGCAGGACCGGGACAGTCAATGCTTTCTTT
TRBV12-3/TRBV12-4	TRBD1	few	TRBJ2-1	CASSLEQGIEQFF	TGTGCCAGCAGTTTAGAACAGGGGATTGAGCAGTTCTTC
TRBV5-4	TRBD1	-	TRBJ2-3	CASRSGTGMDTQYF	TGTGCCAGCAGGTCCGGGACAGGTATGGATACGCAGTATTTT
TRBV12-3/TRBV12-4	-	-	TRBJ1-4	CACSPVQGEKLFF	TGTGCCTGCAGTCCAGTTCAGGGGGAAAAACTGTTTTTT
TRBV6-5	TRBD1	few	TRBJ2-2	CASSTGRDRAYAGELFF	TGTGCCAGCAGTACTGGGAGGGACAGGGCTTATGCCGGGGAGCTGTTTTTT
TRBV7-9	-	-	TRBJ2-3	CASSLDSTDTQYF	TGTGCCAGCAGCTTAGACAGTACAGATACGCAGTATTTT
TRBV6-5	TRBD1	-	TRBJ2-7	CASSYARQGASSYEQYF	TGTGCCAGCAGTTACGCAAGACAGGGGGCGAGCTCCTACGAGCAGTACTTC
TRBV11-2	TRBD1	once	TRBJ2-3	CASSLEGGTDTKYF	TGTGCCAGCAGCTTAGAAGGGGGCACTGATACGAAGTATTTT
TRBV4-1	-	-	TRBJ2-7	CASSQLVTGQYYEQYF	TGCGCCAGCAGCCAACTTGTGACAGGCCAATACTACGAGCAGTACTTC
TRBV6-6	-	few	TRBJ2-5	CASSYVRPGPHYTLQETQYF	TGTGCCAGCAGTTACGTTCGCCCCGGGCCCCACTACACCCTGCAAGAGACCCAGTACTTC
TRBV29-1	-	once	TRBJ1-1	CRVGNGTNTEAFF	TGCAGAGTTGGAAATGGAACGAACACTGAAGCTTTCTTT
TRBV6-1	-	-	TRBJ1-5	CASSEAGGGRNQPQHF	TGTGCCAGCAGTGAAGCTGGAGGTGGACGCAATCAGCCCCAGCATTTT
TRBV6-6	TRBD2	-	TRBJ2-7	CASSSFTSGDPYEQYF	TGTGCCAGCAGTTCCTTCACTAGCGGGGATCCCTACGAGCAGTACTTC
TRBV29-1	-	many	TRBJ1-1	CSPAPDSHMNTEAFF	TGCAGCCCAGCCCCGGACAGCCACATGAACACTGAAGCTTTCTTT
TRBV10-3	-	few	TRBJ2-5	CAISESTTLGETQYF	TGTGCCATCAGTGAGTCGACCACACTGGGGGAGACCCAGTACTTC
TRBV11-2	-	-	TRBJ2-1	CASSLDWYEQFF	TGTGCCAGCAGCTTAGATTGGTATGAGCAGTTCTTC
TRBV28	TRBD2	few	TRBJ2-3	CASETSETDTQYF	TGTGCCAGCGAAACTAGCGAGACAGATACGCAGTATTTT
TRBV12-3/TRBV12-4	TRBD1	few	TRBJ2-2	CASSERTGYTGELFF	TGTGCCAGCAGCGAACGGACAGGGTACACCGGGGAGCTGTTTTTT
TRBV29-1	-	-	TRBJ2-7	CSAGTPGAGEQYF	TGCAGCGCCGGGACGCCTGGGGCGGGCGAGCAGTACTTC
TRBV7-8	-	-	TRBJ2-5	CASSLVVRSQETQYF	TGTGCCAGCAGCTTGGTGGTGCGGTCCCAAGAGACCCAGTACTTC
TRBV29-1	TRBD2	-	TRBJ2-5	CSVGTSDETQYF	TGCAGCGTTGGGACTAGCGATGAGACCCAGTACTTC
TRBV11-2	-	once	TRBJ2-1	CASSREGPYNEQFF	TGTGCCAGCAGCCGGGAAGGGCCGTACAATGAGCAGTTCTTC
TRBV5-1	-	few	TRBJ2-5	CASTYLKGASGETQYF	TGTGCCAGCACCTACCTCAAGGGCGCGAGCGGAGAGACCCAGTACTTC
TRBV13	TRBD1	-	TRBJ1-6	CPSSLGGQYNSPLHF	TGTCCCAGCAGCTTAGGGGGACAGTATAATTCACCCCTCCACTTT
TRBV4-1	-	once	TRBJ2-1	CAGSQGDNEQFF	TGCGCCGGCAGCCAAGGGGACAATGAGCAGTTCTTC
TRBV2	TRBD2	-	TRBJ2-5	CARSPGLAGGPSETQYF	TGTGCCAGAAGCCCCGGACTAGCGGGAGGGCCGTCAGAGACCCAGTACTTC
TRBV4-1	TRBD1	-	TRBJ2-5	CANSQQRGATGGVQETQYF	TGCGCCAACAGCCAACAACGCGGAGCGACAGGGGGGGTCCAAGAGACCCAGTACTTC
TRBV30	-	-	TRBJ2-2	CAWSLYRERNTGVLFF	TGTGCCTGGAGTTTATACAGGGAGAGGAACACCGGGGTGCTGTTTTTT
TRBV6-5	TRBD1	-	TRBJ1-5	CASSLTGINQPQHF	TGTGCCAGCAGTCTGACAGGGATCAATCAGCCCCAGCATTTT
TRBV5-1	-	-	TRBJ2-1	CASTLSPTSSNEQFF	TGCGCCAGCACCTTGTCACCTACTAGTAGCAATGAGCAGTTCTTC
TRBV11-2	TRBD1	many	TRBJ1-2	CASSPADRDYGYTF	TGTGCCAGCAGCCCAGCCGACAGGGACTATGGCTACACCTTC
TRBV7-9	-	-	TRBJ1-4	CASSLGTVANEKLFF	TGTGCCAGCAGCTTAGGAACGGTGGCTAATGAAAAACTGTTTTTT
TRBV7-9	-	-	TRBJ2-7	CASSLEYPGNLEQYF	TGTGCCAGCAGCTTAGAGTATCCGGGGAACCTCGAGCAGTACTTC
TRBV4-1	-	-	TRBJ2-2	CASTQNSNTGGLFF	TGCGCCAGCACCCAAAACTCGAACACCGGGGGGCTGTTTTTT
TRBV6-5	-	few	TRBJ2-7	CASGERAGTYEQYF	TGTGCCAGCGGGGAGAGGGCGGGTACCTACGAGCAGTACTTC
TRBV11-2	-	-	TRBJ2-1	CASRLSYRGPAKQVRSYNEQFF	TGTGCCAGCAGGCTCTCCTACCGGGGTCCCGCGAAGCAGGTTCGCTCCTACAATGAGCAGTTCTTC
TRBV10-3	TRBD1	-	TRBJ2-7	CAISGDRGPEQYF	TGTGCCATCAGTGGGGACAGGGGGCCTGAGCAGTACTTC
TRBV28	-	many	TRBJ1-2	CASSSVDKGSYGYTF	TGTGCCAGCAGTTCGGTCGACAAGGGTTCCTATGGCTACACCTTC
TRBV6-5	-	-	TRBJ2-7	CASSSGGLTEQYF	TGTGCCAGCAGTTCGGGCGGGCTGACTGAGCAGTACTTC
TRBV29-1	TRBD1	-	TRBJ2-2	CSIEKVQGAFGELFF	TGCAGTATCGAGAAGGTGCAGGGGGCTTTTGGGGAGCTGTTTTTT
TRBV30	-	few	TRBJ1-2	CACSRRGYTF	TGTGCCTGTTCTCGAAGGGGCTACACCTTC
TRBV11-2	-	-	TRBJ2-3	CASSHPPGRASDTQYF	TGTGCCAGCAGCCACCCCCCCGGGAGAGCCTCGGATACGCAGTATTTT
TRBV11-1	-	-	TRBJ2-5	CAGSLSRLGETQYF	TGTGCCGGCAGCTTAAGCAGACTCGGAGAGACCCAGTACTTC
TRBV11-2	-	-	TRBJ2-1	CASSSPGSSGRAGCNEQFF	TGTGCCAGCAGCTCACCAGGTTCCAGCGGTAGGGCCGGTTGTAATGAGCAGTTCTTC
TRBV29-1	-	-	TRBJ2-3	CSVEGPSTQYF	TGCAGCGTTGAAGGACCGAGTACGCAGTATTTT
TRBV12-3/TRBV12-4	TRBD2	-	TRBJ2-7	CASMRLAGGREQYF	TGTGCCAGCATGAGACTAGCGGGAGGCCGCGAGCAGTACTTC
TRBV6-1	-	-	TRBJ1-5	CASSEGDTNQPQHF	TGTGCCAGCAGTGAAGGGGACACCAATCAGCCCCAGCATTTT
TRBV11-3	TRBD2	-	TRBJ2-5	CASNQTGGRTQETQYF	TGTGCCAGCAACCAAACTGGCGGGAGAACTCAAGAGACCCAGTACTTC
TRBV28	TRBD2	-	TRBJ2-1	CASMASGYNGQFF	TGTGCCAGCATGGCTAGCGGTTACAATGGGCAGTTCTTC
TRBV5-4	-	-	TRBJ1-1	CASSVPGTPGEAFF	TGTGCCAGCAGCGTACCCGGGACGCCTGGTGAAGCTTTCTTT
TRBV11-2	TRBD2	few	TRBJ2-5	CAGRDPGTTKEAQYF	TGTGCCGGCAGGGACCCCGGGACTACTAAAGAGGCCCAGTACTTC
TRBV5-1	TRBD1	-	TRBJ1-1	CASSTDRVNTEAFF	TGCGCCAGCAGCACGGACAGGGTGAACACTGAAGCTTTCTTT
TRBV14	-	few	TRBJ2-3	CASSQARGSPGGTDTQYF	TGTGCCAGCAGCCAAGCCCGCGGCTCGCCGGGCGGCACAGATACGCAGTATTTT
TRBV12-3/TRBV12-4	-	-	TRBJ1-1	CASSRGGNTEAFF	TGTGCCAGCAGTCGGGGGGGGAACACTGAAGCTTTCTTT